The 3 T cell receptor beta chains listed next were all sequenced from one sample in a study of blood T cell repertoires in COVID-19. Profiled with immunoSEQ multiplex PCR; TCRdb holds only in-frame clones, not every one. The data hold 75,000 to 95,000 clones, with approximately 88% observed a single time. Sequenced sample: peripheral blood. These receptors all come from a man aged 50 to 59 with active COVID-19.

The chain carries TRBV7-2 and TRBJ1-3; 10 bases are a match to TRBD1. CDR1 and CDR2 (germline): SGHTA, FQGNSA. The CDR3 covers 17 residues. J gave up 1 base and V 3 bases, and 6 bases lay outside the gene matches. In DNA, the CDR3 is TGTGCCAGCAGCTTTTCCCGGGACAGGGGTTCTGGAAACACCATATATTTT. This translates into CASSFSRDRGSGNTIYF.

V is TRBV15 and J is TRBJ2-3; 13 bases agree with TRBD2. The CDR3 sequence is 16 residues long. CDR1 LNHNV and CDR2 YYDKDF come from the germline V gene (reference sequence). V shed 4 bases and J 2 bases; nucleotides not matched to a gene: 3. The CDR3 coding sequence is TGTGCCACCAGCACAGGACTAGCGGGGGACACAGATACGCAGTATTTT. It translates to CATSTGLAGDTDTQYF. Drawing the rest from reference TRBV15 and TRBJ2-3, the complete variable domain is DAMVIQNPRYQVTQFGKPVTLSCSQTLNHNVMYWYQQKSSQAPKLLFHYYDKDFNNEADTPDNFQSRRPNTSFCFLDIRSPGLGDTAMYLCATSTGLAGDTDTQYFGPGTRLTVL.

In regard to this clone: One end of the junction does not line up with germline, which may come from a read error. The CDR3 nucleotides read TGTGCTAGCAGCAACCGACAAGGGACCCAGTACTTC. Protein product: CASSNRQGTQYF. The V call is TRBV7-7, the J call TRBJ2-5; the D is unclear. Per germline, CDR1 SSHAT and CDR2 FNYEAQ (reference sequence). The CDR3 contains 12 residues.